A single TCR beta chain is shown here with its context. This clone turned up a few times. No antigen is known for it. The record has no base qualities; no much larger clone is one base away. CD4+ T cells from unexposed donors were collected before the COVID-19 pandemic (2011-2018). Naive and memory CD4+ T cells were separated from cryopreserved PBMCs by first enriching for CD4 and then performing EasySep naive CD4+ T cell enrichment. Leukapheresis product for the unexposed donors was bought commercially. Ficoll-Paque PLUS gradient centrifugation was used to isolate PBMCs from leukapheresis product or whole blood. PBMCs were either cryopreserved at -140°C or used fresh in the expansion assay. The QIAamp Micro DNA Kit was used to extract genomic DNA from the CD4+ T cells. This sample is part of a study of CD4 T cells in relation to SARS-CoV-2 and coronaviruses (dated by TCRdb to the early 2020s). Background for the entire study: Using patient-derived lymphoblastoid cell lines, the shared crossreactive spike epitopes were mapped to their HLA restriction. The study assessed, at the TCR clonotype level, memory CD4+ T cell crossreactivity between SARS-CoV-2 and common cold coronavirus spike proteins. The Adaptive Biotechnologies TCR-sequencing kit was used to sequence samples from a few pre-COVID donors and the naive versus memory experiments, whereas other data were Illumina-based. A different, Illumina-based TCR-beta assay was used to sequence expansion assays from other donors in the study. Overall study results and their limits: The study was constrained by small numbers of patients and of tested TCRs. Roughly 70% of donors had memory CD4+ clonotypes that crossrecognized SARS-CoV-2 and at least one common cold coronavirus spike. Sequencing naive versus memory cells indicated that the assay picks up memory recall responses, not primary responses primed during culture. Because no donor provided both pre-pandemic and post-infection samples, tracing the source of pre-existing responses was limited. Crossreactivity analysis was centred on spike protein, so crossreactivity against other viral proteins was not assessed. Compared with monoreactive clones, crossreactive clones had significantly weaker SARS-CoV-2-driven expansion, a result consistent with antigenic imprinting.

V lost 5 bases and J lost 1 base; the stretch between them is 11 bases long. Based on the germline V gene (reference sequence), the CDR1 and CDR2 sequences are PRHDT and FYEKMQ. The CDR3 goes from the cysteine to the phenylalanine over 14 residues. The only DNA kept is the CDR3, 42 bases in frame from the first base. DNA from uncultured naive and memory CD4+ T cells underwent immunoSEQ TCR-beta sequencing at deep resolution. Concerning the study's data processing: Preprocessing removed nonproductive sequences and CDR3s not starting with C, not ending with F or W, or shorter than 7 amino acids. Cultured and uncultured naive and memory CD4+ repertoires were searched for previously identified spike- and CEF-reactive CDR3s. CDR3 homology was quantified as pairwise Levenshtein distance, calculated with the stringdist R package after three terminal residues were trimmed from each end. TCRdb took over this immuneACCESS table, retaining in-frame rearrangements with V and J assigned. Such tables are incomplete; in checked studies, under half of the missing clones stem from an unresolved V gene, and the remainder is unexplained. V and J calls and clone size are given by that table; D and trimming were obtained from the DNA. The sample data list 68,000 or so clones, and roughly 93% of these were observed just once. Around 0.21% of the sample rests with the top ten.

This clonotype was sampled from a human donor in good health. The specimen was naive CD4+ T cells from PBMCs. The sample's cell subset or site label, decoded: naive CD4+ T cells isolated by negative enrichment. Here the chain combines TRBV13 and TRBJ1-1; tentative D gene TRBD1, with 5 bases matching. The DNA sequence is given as TGTGCCAGCAGCCTCGGACACCAGAACACTGAAGCTTTCTTT. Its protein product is CASSLGHQNTEAFF.